Below, 9 T cell receptor beta chains from the same sample are listed, as sequenced in a study of blood T cells in healthy people across ages (dated by TCRdb to 2013 to 2016). Receptor libraries were prepared by 5' RACE. The instrument given in TCRdb is Illumina HiSeq 2500. A second PCR of about 6 to 11 cycles was run with a J-beta primer mix and a sample-barcoded 5' primer. The public reads were quality trimmed at Q25 with fastp and then assembled into clones with MiXCR by TCRdb, keeping productive beta chains. Identical CDR3 proteins give one entry, which carries the most common genes and DNA. This sample is represented by about 1 million distinct CDR3 sequences; 20% to 25% of them were singletons. Less than 0.75% of the sample is in the top ten clones. The data also belong to a second study, concerning T cells of mothers and their children.

Sequencing was done on a sample of blood. These receptors came from a girl aged 2-9 years in good health.

The V and J genes are TRBV2 and TRBJ2-1; TRBD2 agrees at 7 bases. The CDR3 is made up of 12 amino acids. With 7 bases clipped from V and 9 bases from J, the junction kept 6 bases outside the gene matches. The germline CDR1 and CDR2 sequences are SNHLY and FYNNEI. The CDR3 is CASTKREPEQFF. CDR3 sequence (DNA): TGTGCCAGCACTAAGCGGGAACCTGAGCAGTTCTTC.

The chain carries TRBV6-1 and TRBJ2-3; maybe TRBD1 (5 bases). The germline V gene has CDR1 MNHNS and CDR2 SASEGT. With 6 bases removed from V and 0 bases from J, the gap between germline ends came to 22 bases. CDR3 length: 18 amino acids. The CDR3, as DNA: TGTGCCAGCAGCCCCAGGGTACATACGATTTCTAGCACAGATACGCAGTATTTT. It codes for CASSPRVHTISSTDTQYF.

This clonotype was counted a few times. V is TRBV29-1 and J is TRBJ1-4; D is possibly TRBD1 (6 bases). V was shortened by 7 bases and J by 3 bases, with 12 bases between the two germline ends. In germline, CDR1 is SQVTM, CDR2 ANQGSEA. The CDR3 covers 13 residues. The CDR3 bases are TGCAGCGCATGGGGGCAGTCTAATGAAAAACTGTTTTTT. Protein sequence: CSAWGQSNEKLFF.

This clonotype has more than one count but fewer than ten. This sequence joins TRBV2 and TRBJ2-6, with 10 bases aligning to TRBD1. CDR1 is SNHLY and CDR2 is FYNNEI in the germline V gene. This CDR3 is 17 amino acids long. V dropped 4 bases and J dropped 3; count of bases not matched to a gene: 6. The CDR3 DNA reads as TGTGCCAGCAGTGGGACGGGACAGGGGAGTGGGGCCAACGTCCTGACTTTC. Amino acids: CASSGTGQGSGANVLTF.

This clonotype was recorded many times. This chain joins TRBV7-3 and TRBJ2-1; TRBD1 aligns across 7 bases. The ends lost 5 bases at V and 7 bases at J; junction bases unmatched: 14. The CDR3 contains 16 residues. The V gene's germline CDR1 is SGHTA and CDR2 FQGTGA. The CDR3 nucleotides read TGTGCCAGCAGCCTACTCCCGGGACAGAGGGAGAATGAGCAGTTCTTC. Translation: CASSLLPGQRENEQFF.

This clonotype was seen a handful of times. The V call is TRBV5-1, the J call TRBJ2-2; a possible D gene is TRBD1 (6 bases). V was pared by 0 bases and J by 3 bases, with 24 bases between. From germline, CDR1 is SGHRS and CDR2 YFSETQ. This CDR3 spans 20 amino acids. The CDR3 region has the DNA TGCGCCAGCAGCTTGGATTCGGGACAAGGCAATTTTCCCTACACCGGGGAGCTGTTTTTT. Translated, it gives CASSLDSGQGNFPYTGELFF.

The chain employs TRBV15 and TRBJ1-3, with a weak D call TRBD1 (5 bases). Per germline, CDR1 LNHNV and CDR2 YYDKDF (reference sequence). The CDR3 is 14 amino acids. V dropped 6 bases and J dropped 4 bases, with 13 bases sitting between them. The CDR3 loop is CATREGTQGNTIYF. Written as DNA, the CDR3 is TGTGCCACCAGGGAGGGGACGCAAGGAAACACCATATATTTT.

The chain employs TRBV6-4 and TRBJ2-1, with D uncertain. The assigned J gene may be wrong: the sequence end matches TRBJ2-5 better. This CDR3 has 12 amino acids. Germline CDR1 is MRHNA and CDR2 is SNTAGT. This chain's CDR3 is CARWIIRETQYF. The CDR3 nucleotides are TGTGCCCGATGGATTATTCGGGAGACCCAGTACTTC.

The CDR3 loop reads CASSLYSGNTIYF. The CDR3 nucleotides are TGTGCCAGCAGCCTCTACTCTGGAAACACCATATATTTT. The J gene is TRBJ1-3, the V gene TRBV7-6; no firm D call. V lost 5 bases and J lost 0, with 5 bases in between. CDR3 length: 13 amino acids. Per germline, CDR1 SGHVS and CDR2 FNYEAQ.